This TCR beta chain originates from a study of Ad26.COV2.S vaccination and SARS-CoV-2 variants. Across the study: Ad26.COV2.S shots went into the muscle once or twice, 56 days apart. Study outcomes and limitations: Vaccinees and placebo recipients showed similar non-spike TCR breadth.

TCRdb's copy holds only in-frame clones and misses some; the assay was immunoSEQ multiplex PCR. Of about 350,000 clones in the sample, approximately 84% were seen once. Treatment reported: some 20 received Ad26.COV2.S at low or high dose, single or two shots; 5 received placebo; per-sample allocation not given. Sampling was performed 63 days after the first vaccine or placebo injection. This clone appeared a few times. Its antigen is not known. The CDR3 spans 13 residues. CDR1 and CDR2 (germline): SGHNT, YYREEE (reference sequence). With 6 bases clipped from V and 3 bases from J, the junction kept 5 bases outside the gene matches.

The receptor's source is a person between 18 and 65 years old who received the Ad26.COV2.S COVID-19 vaccine or a placebo. Specimen: peripheral blood, collected in a trial of Ad26.COV2.S vaccine versus placebo. The V call is TRBV5-4, the J call TRBJ1-1; 7 nucleotides line up with TRBD1. In DNA form, the CDR3 reads TGTGCCAGCACCATTGACAGGGACACTGAAGCTTTCTTT. Its translation is CASTIDRDTEAFF. The whole variable domain, filled in from reference TRBV5-4 and TRBJ1-1, reads ETGVTQSPTHLIKTRGQQVTLRCSSQSGHNTVSWYQQALGQGPQFIFQYYREEENGRGNFPPRFSGLQFPNYSSELNVNALELDDSALYLCASTIDRDTEAFFGQGTRLTVV.